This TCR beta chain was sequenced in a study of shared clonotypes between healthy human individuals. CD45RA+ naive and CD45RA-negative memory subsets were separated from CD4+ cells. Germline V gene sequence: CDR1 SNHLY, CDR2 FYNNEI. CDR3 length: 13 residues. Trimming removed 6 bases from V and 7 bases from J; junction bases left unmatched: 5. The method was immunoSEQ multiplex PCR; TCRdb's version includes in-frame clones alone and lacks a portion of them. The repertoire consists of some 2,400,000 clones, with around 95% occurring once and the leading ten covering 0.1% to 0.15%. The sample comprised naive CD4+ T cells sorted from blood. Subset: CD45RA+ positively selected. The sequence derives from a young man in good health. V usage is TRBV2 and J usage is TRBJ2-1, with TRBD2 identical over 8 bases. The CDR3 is CASSGLAGNEQFF. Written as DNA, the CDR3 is TGTGCCAGCAGCGGTCTAGCGGGTAATGAGCAGTTCTTC.